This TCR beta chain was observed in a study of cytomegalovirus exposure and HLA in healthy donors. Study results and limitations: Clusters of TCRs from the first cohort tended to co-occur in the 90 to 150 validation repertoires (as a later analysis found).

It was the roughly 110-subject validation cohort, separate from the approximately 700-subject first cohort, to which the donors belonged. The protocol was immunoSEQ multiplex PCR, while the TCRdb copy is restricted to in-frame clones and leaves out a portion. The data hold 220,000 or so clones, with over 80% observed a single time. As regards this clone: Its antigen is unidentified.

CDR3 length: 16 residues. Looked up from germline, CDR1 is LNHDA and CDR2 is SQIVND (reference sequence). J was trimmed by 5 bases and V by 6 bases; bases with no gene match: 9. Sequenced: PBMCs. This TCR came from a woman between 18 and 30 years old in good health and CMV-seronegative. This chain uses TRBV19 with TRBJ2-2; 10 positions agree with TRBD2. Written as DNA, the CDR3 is TGTGCCAGTAGCCTAGCGGGAGCCCTATCAACCGGGGAGCTGTTTTTT. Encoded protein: CASSLAGALSTGELFF.